The present entry profiles one T cell receptor beta chain with its context. Each donor had 8.5 to 10 milliliters of peripheral blood drawn. Total RNA was isolated from each sample in quantities of at least 5 micrograms. The sample belongs to a study of blood T cells in healthy people across ages. For the second PCR, which ran for about 6 to 11 cycles, a sample-barcoded 5' primer and a J-beta primer mix were used. TCRdb re-analysed the 5' RACE reads in MiXCR, keeping a single row per CDR3 protein. This sample has hundreds of thousands of distinct CDR3 sequences, with 45% to 70% found just once. Germline assignment: CDR1 SNHLY and CDR2 FYNNEI. V gave up 3 bases and J gave up 4 bases; unmatched junction bases: 6. The CDR3 totals 15 residues.

The sample consisted of blood. The V call is TRBV2, the J call TRBJ1-1; the match to TRBD1 covers 9 bases. The sequence was collected from a middle-aged man in good health. CDR3 bases: TGTGCCAGCAGTGACGTCGGACAGGGGAGCACTGAAGCTTTCTTT. Translation: CASSDVGQGSTEAFF.